This T cell receptor beta chain was recovered during a study of blood T cell repertoires in COVID-19 (dated by TCRdb to the early 2020s). Looking at the study overall: Samples covering the acute and convalescent phases of COVID-19 were provided by collaborators in the United States, Italy and Spain. The prospective study material was composed of cDNA or gDNA derived from T cells, B-cell-depleted T cells, or PBMCs. Nearly every sample came with metadata listing a de-identified subject ID, COVID-19 status, age in years and sex. Where available, HLA class I and class II types were taken from metadata supplied by the sample provider and were not determined by assay-based typing. The dataset comprised deeply sampled blood TCRbeta repertoires from subjects exposed to, actively infected with, or recovered from COVID-19. The samples were drawn from the first 160 participants of the ongoing ImmuneRACE study and from under 1,500 subjects provided by 6 global collaborators. The repertoires were released in a freely available public database meant as a resource for research on the immune response to SARS-CoV-2. Results and caveats for the whole study, not just this receptor: The quantity of clinical and demographic metadata differed by source and by participant and was supplied without curation.

The cysteine opens and the phenylalanine closes a CDR3 of 17 amino acids. Of all the DNA, just the CDR3 is kept, 51 bases in frame from base 1. Trimming takes 0 bases off V and 1 base off J; junction bases not matched to a gene: 6. The germline V gene (reference sequence) sets CDR1 to SGHNT and CDR2 to YYREEE. About this clone itself: The antigen it recognizes is unknown. Within one base of it there is no much larger clone, and no base qualities were kept.

The immunoSEQ Assay, a bias-controlled multiplex PCR, was used to amplify TCRbeta CDR3 regions from genomic DNA. As for the authors' bioinformatics: The number of nucleated cells in each sample was estimated by amplification of reference gene primers within the assay. To quantify the absolute abundance of each unique TCRbeta CDR3 rearrangement, sequence reads were collapsed and filtered. For each sample, productive Simpson clonality was calculated as the square root of Simpson's diversity index across productive rearrangements. Held by TCRdb, this immuneACCESS table contains in-frame sequences only and omits some clones. Under half of the omission traces to an unresolved V gene where checked; the cause of the rest is unknown. Clonal size and the V and J genes are those of that table, whereas D and trimming came from the DNA. This sample has roughly 100,000 clones in its table, and more than 75% of those were observed once. The ten most abundant clones make up around 13% of the sample.

Collaborating institutions collected whole blood in K2EDTA tubes following their own protocols. For TCRbeta analysis, collaborators shipped samples as frozen whole blood, isolated PBMCs, or DNA extracted from either of those sample types. The sequence came from a human donor in a cohort sampled during active COVID-19. The V and J genes are TRBV5-4 and TRBJ2-5; a stretch of 10 junction bases matches TRBD2. Sequenced input: peripheral blood. The CDR3 is CASSLAPSGGPQETQYF. The nucleotide sequence reads as follows: TGTGCCAGCAGCTTGGCCCCTAGCGGGGGCCCCCAAGAGACCCAGTACTTC.